This T cell receptor beta chain was obtained from a study of cytomegalovirus exposure and HLA in healthy donors. Study-wide results and limits: Specific recognition of CMV antigens was confirmed in vitro for a few chains (all CMV-associated).

The PCR employed 60 Vbeta primers together with 13 Jbeta primers. The assay was immunoSEQ multiplex PCR, and TCRdb's table has in-frame clones only and misses some. Found here are over 100,000 clones, about two thirds of them singletons; the top ten hold 4.2%. Germline-derived CDR1 and CDR2 are LNHDA and SQIVND (reference sequence). This CDR3 is 14 amino acids long. The ends lost 5 bases at V and 9 bases at J; junction bases unmatched: 9. With respect to this clone: What it recognizes is unknown.

The chain employs TRBV19 and TRBJ1-1; 10 bases align to TRBD1. The sequence came from a man aged 45 to 65 in good health and CMV-seropositive. The sequenced sample consisted of PBMCs. CDR3 residues: CASSPRGQGLQAFF. The CDR3 DNA reads TGTGCCAGTAGTCCGAGGGGACAGGGGCTTCAAGCTTTCTTT.